This T cell receptor (beta chain) was documented in a study of HIV-infected children after antiretroviral therapy interruption. Study-level information: In continuous treatment, analyzed samples were from weeks 0, 48 and 150.

Trimming left V 4 bases short and J 1 base short, with 9 bases between. The CDR3 totals 15 residues. Germline V gene data show CDR1 as SGHRS and CDR2 as YFSETQ. The TCR library was built from RNA with a 3' RACE protocol and unique molecular identifiers. TCRdb re-derived calls from the 3' RACE reads in MiXCR, one entry per CDR3 protein. Here the sample spans about 89,000 distinct CDR3 sequences, about 6.3% being singletons. Treatment here: PENTA 11 planned treatment interruption arm or continuous ART arm. Ten or more counts support this clonotype. The sequence derives from a pool of human donors with HIV. The sequencing here drew on CD45RA+ CD4+ T cells from PBMCs, pooled from several time points, taken from a donor given antiretroviral therapy, either interrupted or continuous. Noted subset: naive CD4+ CD45RA+ CD45RO- T cells. The rearrangement links TRBV5-1 to TRBJ2-6; D is ambiguous. In nucleotides, the CDR3 is TGCGCCAGCAGCGGCGACGGATCTGGGGCCAACGTCCTGACTTTC. Its translation: CASSGDGSGANVLTF.